This paragraph covers one TCR beta chain sequence. Its antigen is not known. This specimen comes from a study of persistence of HIV-infected CD4 T cells. Sequencing used immunoSEQ version 4 in survey mode. Clones were read by immunoSEQ multiplex PCR, and TCRdb kept only the in-frame ones, dropping some. The sample has tens of thousands of clones; approximately 82% are singletons. Lysates of CMV-infected fibroblasts at around 10 ug/mL stimulated these cells. CD40L-negative CD69-negative CD45RO-high memory CD4+ T cells were sorted as populations depleted of antigen-responding cells. The sequence derives from an adult man with HIV who was CMV-seropositive. The sample here was CD4+ T cells sorted from PBMCs after roughly 18-hour stimulation, taken from a patient who received antiretroviral therapy.

The CDR3 DNA reads as TGTGCCAGCAGCGGGGGACCCTCAACTAATGAAAAACTGTTTTTT. Residues: CASSGGPSTNEKLFF. The chain is built from TRBV6-5 and TRBJ1-4; D may be TRBD1 (5 bases). There are 15 residues in the CDR3. In germline, CDR1 is MNHEY, CDR2 SVGAGI. V was trimmed by 6 bases and J by 0 bases, leaving 11 bases between them.